In its sample, the clone carrying this TCR beta chain was seen once. V lost 5 bases and J lost 6, with 13 bases in between. Germline V gene lookup returns CDR1 MNHEY and CDR2 SMNVEV (reference sequence). The length of the CDR3 is 14 residues. The sample is drawn from a study of OX40 agonist ivuxolimab in advanced cancers. Only in-frame clones appear in the TCRdb table, and some are missing; sequencing was by immunoSEQ multiplex PCR. The sample includes about 52,000 clones, approximately 92% seen only once; the top ten take approximately 25%. This sample comprised CD4+ or CD8+ T cells sorted from blood, obtained in a trial of the OX40 agonist ivuxolimab. The sequence was collected from an adult with an advanced solid tumor such as melanoma, head and neck, liver or kidney cancer. This chain links TRBV27 with TRBJ2-2, with D perhaps TRBD1 or TRBD2 (6 bases each). The CDR3 sequence: CASSLNRGAGELFF. The CDR3, as DNA: TGTGCCAGCAGTCTAAATAGGGGGGCCGGGGAGCTGTTTTTT.